One sample yielded the 29 T cell receptor beta chains listed below, sequenced in a study of T cell responses to AZD1222 COVID-19 vaccine. The data were produced by immunoSEQ multiplex PCR, yet TCRdb's version contains in-frame clones alone and is incomplete. The sample shows about 21,000 clones, around 82% of them seen only once. The material was peripheral blood, obtained on day 0 of AZD1222 vaccination. Receptor source: an adult in good health.

This chain links TRBV5-6 with TRBJ1-3, with a weak D call TRBD1 (5 bases). Trimming removed 0 bases at V and 4 bases at J, with 14 bases between. The germline CDR1 and CDR2 sequences are SGHDT and YYEEEE. This CDR3 is 16 amino acids long. DNA for the CDR3: TGTGCCAGCAGCTTGGAGGGCCCCAGGGCCGGAAACACCATATATTTT. Amino acid sequence: CASSLEGPRAGNTIYF.

The chain carries TRBV4-1 and TRBJ2-3; 14 nucleotides line up with TRBD2. In germline, CDR1 is MGHRA, CDR2 YSYEKL. V trimming: 1 base; J trimming: 4 bases; junction bases outside the gene matches: 4. This CDR3 contains 17 residues. DNA for the CDR3: TGCGCCAGCAGCCAAGGGACTAGCGGGAGGAGGGCAGATACGCAGTATTTT. Translated, it gives CASSQGTSGRRADTQYF.

V and J are TRBV6-5 and TRBJ2-7; 9 nucleotides agree with TRBD2. V lost 0 bases to trimming and J lost 2 bases; unmatched junction nucleotides: 2. CDR1 is MNHEY and CDR2 is SVGAGI in the germline V gene. The CDR3 contains 15 residues. CDR3 DNA sequence: TGTGCCAGCAGTTACTCGACTAGCGGCACCTACGAGCAGTACTTC. Protein sequence: CASSYSTSGTYEQYF.

This chain connects TRBV10-1 to TRBJ1-2; TRBD1 is a possible D gene (6 bases). Trimming pared 4 bases from V and 4 bases from J, leaving 13 bases between. CDR3 length equals 14 residues. Germline V lookup: CDR1 WNHNN, CDR2 SYGVQD (reference sequence). DNA for the CDR3: TGCGCCAGCAGTGTCCAGGGGATGAGCTATGGCTACACCTTC. Amino acid sequence: CASSVQGMSYGYTF.

The chain links TRBV2 to TRBJ2-5; D not certain. Trimming left V 3 bases short and J 6 bases short, with 14 bases between. There are 14 residues in the CDR3. Germline values: CDR1 SNHLY, CDR2 FYNNEI. CDR3 sequence: CASSEDLEVKTQYF. CDR3 nucleotides: TGTGCCAGCAGTGAGGACCTCGAGGTCAAGACCCAGTACTTC.

The rearrangement uses TRBV2 and TRBJ2-1; 9 bases are shared with TRBD1. The junction had 7 bases not matched to a gene; V was cut back by 7 bases and J by 12 bases. Looked up from germline, CDR1 is SNHLY and CDR2 is FYNNEI. This CDR3 spans 12 amino acids. The CDR3 is CASMGQGPSQFF. CDR3 sequence (DNA): TGTGCCAGCATGGGACAGGGTCCTTCGCAGTTCTTC.

In this sample, this clone turned up a few times. This chain uses TRBV4-3 with TRBJ1-2; D might be TRBD1 (6 bases). CDR3 size: 16 residues. Germline V CDR1 and CDR2: LGHNA, YSLEER. The germline V and J ends were trimmed by 0 bases and 3 bases, with 14 bases remaining between them. This chain's CDR3 is CASSQELQGWDYGYTF. The CDR3, as DNA: TGCGCCAGCAGCCAAGAACTCCAGGGGTGGGACTATGGCTACACCTTC.

This chain uses TRBV23-1 with TRBJ1-5; TRBD1 matches at 7 bases. TRBV23-1 is known as an ORF, though its function is uncertain. V lost 0 bases and J lost 2; bases outside the gene matches: 7. The CDR3 runs to 17 residues. The chain's CDR3 is CASSQSEGQEGNQPQHF. DNA of the CDR3: TGCGCCAGCAGTCAATCGGAAGGACAGGAGGGCAATCAGCCCCAGCATTTT.

The V gene is TRBV5-5, the J gene TRBJ2-1, with TRBD2 identical over 10 bases. The CDR3 sequence is 17 residues long. With 0 bases clipped from V and 4 bases from J, the junction kept 7 bases outside the gene matches. CDR1 is SGHKS, CDR2 YYEKEE, per germline (reference sequence). As DNA, the CDR3 is TGTGCCAGCAGCTTGGAGGCTAGCGGGGGTAAATACAATGAGCAGTTCTTC. It yields the protein CASSLEASGGKYNEQFF.

The rearrangement links TRBV29-1 to TRBJ1-2; no firm D call. CDR3 size: 14 residues. V was shortened by 0 bases and J by 5 bases, with 13 bases between the two germline ends. Germline values: CDR1 SQVTM, CDR2 ANQGSEA. DNA of the CDR3: TGCAGCGTTGAAGAAGGAGAACCCCCTTATGGCTACACCTTC. Amino acid sequence: CSVEEGEPPYGYTF.

This clone was seen more than once but under ten times. The chain recombines TRBV28 with TRBJ2-1; weak D call: TRBD2 (5 bases). Trimming removed 3 bases at V and 8 bases at J, with 5 bases between. CDR3 size: 11 residues. CDR1 MDHEN and CDR2 SYDVKM come from the germline V gene. As DNA, the CDR3 is TGTGCCAGCAGTTTGCGGGATGAGCAGTTCTTC. Translation gives CASSLRDEQFF.

The chain carries TRBV3-1 (or the pseudogene TRBV3-2) and TRBJ1-5; 9 nucleotides agree with TRBD1. V lost 9 bases and J lost 10; bases outside the gene matches: 19. The CDR3 loop spans 16 amino acids. Germline V gene sequence: CDR1 LGHDT, CDR2 YNNKEL (reference sequence). In nucleotides, the CDR3 is TGTGCCAGTAGAATCGACAGGGGGGGAGTCCGAGGACCCCAGCATTTT. Residues: CASRIDRGGVRGPQHF.

The genes are TRBV7-8 and TRBJ1-5; the match to TRBD1 covers 7 bases. With V trimmed by 1 base and J by 6 bases, 6 bases remained unmatched. The CDR3 runs 15 residues. Germline loops: CDR1 SGHVS, CDR2 FQNEAQ. The CDR3, as DNA: TGTGCCAGCAGCTTAGAAAGGGGGCCTAGTCAGCCCCAGCATTTT. It translates to CASSLERGPSQPQHF.

The rearrangement joins TRBV5-5 to TRBJ1-5, with a weak D call TRBD1 (5 bases). CDR3 length: 14 residues. Trimming took off 4 bases at V and 3 bases at J, with 11 bases between the two ends. Germline assignment: CDR1 SGHKS and CDR2 YYEKEE (reference sequence). Here the CDR3 reads CASSVDTFNQPQHF. The CDR3 DNA follows: TGTGCCAGCAGCGTGGACACCTTCAATCAGCCCCAGCATTTT.

V and J are TRBV5-1 and TRBJ2-7; 12 bases line up with TRBD2. Per germline, CDR1 SGHRS and CDR2 YFSETQ. The CDR3 covers 16 residues. With V trimmed by 2 bases and J by 4 bases, 7 bases remained unmatched. CDR3 coding DNA: TGCGCCAGCAGCTTCCAACCTAGCGGGGGGGCGTACGAGCAGTACTTC. Amino acid sequence: CASSFQPSGGAYEQYF.

This clone was seen just once. This chain uses TRBV19 with TRBJ1-2; no reliable D call. Germline CDR1 is LNHDA and CDR2 is SQIVND (reference sequence). This CDR3 spans 15 amino acids. V shed 1 base and J shed 6 bases, with 15 bases lying between them. The CDR3 region has the DNA TGTGCCAGTAGTATAGGTCTGGGAAGAACAGATGGCTACACCTTC. Protein: CASSIGLGRTDGYTF.

The chain carries TRBV24-1 and TRBJ2-2; D is uncertain. Germline CDR1 KGHDR, CDR2 SFDVKD. The CDR3 has 14 amino acids. Trimming pared 7 bases from V and 4 bases from J, leaving 12 bases between. The DNA for the CDR3 is TGTGCCACCAGGGACCTGGGTGCCACCGGGGAGCTGTTTTTT. It encodes CATRDLGATGELFF.

This clone was seen more than once but under ten times. The chain combines TRBV15 with TRBJ1-6; TRBD1 agrees at 12 bases. CDR3 length: 18 amino acids. The V segment lost 8 bases and the J segment 1 base; nucleotides outside the gene matches: 9. Germline CDR1 and CDR2: LNHNV and YYDKDF (reference sequence). The CDR3: CATGTGTGGISYNSPLHF. The DNA for the CDR3 is TGTGCCACCGGGACCGGGACAGGGGGCATTTCCTATAATTCACCCCTCCACTTT.

V and J are TRBV5-5 and TRBJ1-4, with D unclear. This CDR3 spans 15 amino acids. CDR1 and CDR2 from the germline V gene are SGHKS and YYEKEE (reference sequence). V lost 0 bases and J lost 8, with 14 bases in between. The CDR3 bases are TGTGCCAGCAGCTTGGGAGGGAAGGGTGGAGAAAAACTGTTTTTT. As protein: CASSLGGKGGEKLFF.

J is TRBJ2-4 and V is TRBV7-9; 9 nucleotides align to TRBD2. Germline V gives CDR1 SEHNR, CDR2 FQNEAQ (reference sequence). The V segment lost 5 bases and the J segment 8 bases; nucleotides outside the gene matches: 7. This CDR3 has 14 amino acids. The CDR3 sequence is CASSDLAGRDIQYF. The CDR3 nucleotides read TGTGCCAGCAGCGATCTAGCGGGAAGGGACATTCAGTACTTC. Drawing the rest from reference TRBV7-9 and TRBJ2-4, the complete variable domain is DTGVSQNPRHKITKRGQNVTFRCDPISEHNRLYWYRQTLGQGPEFLTYFQNEAQLEKSRLLSDRFSAERPKGSFSTLEIQRTEQGDSAMYLCASSDLAGRDIQYFGAGTRLSVL.

The chain combines TRBV5-1 with TRBJ2-3; D may match TRBD1 or TRBD2 (5 bases each). The CDR3 length is 13 residues. Germline V gene lookup returns CDR1 SGHRS and CDR2 YFSETQ. Trimming removed 4 bases from V and 2 bases from J, with 8 bases in between. CDR3 coding DNA: TGCGCCAGCAGCCGGGACGACACAGATACGCAGTATTTT. Amino acids: CASSRDDTDTQYF.

The CDR3 nucleotides are TGTGCCAGCAAGTTGGGACTCTCTGGAAACACCATATATTTT. Residues: CASKLGLSGNTIYF. V is TRBV2 and J is TRBJ1-3, with D perhaps TRBD1 (5 bases). Germline loops: CDR1 SNHLY, CDR2 FYNNEI. Between the trimmed V and J ends, which lost 7 bases and 0 bases, there was a span of 10 bases. CDR3 length equals 14 residues.

The chain combines TRBV30 with TRBJ2-1, with a tentative D call TRBD2 (5 bases). Germline loops: CDR1 GTSNPN, CDR2 SVGIG (reference sequence). V shed 0 bases and J shed 5 bases, with 11 bases lying between them. This CDR3 contains 14 residues. The CDR3 here is CAWSVGAGDNEQFF. CDR3 in DNA: TGTGCCTGGAGTGTAGGAGCCGGGGACAATGAGCAGTTCTTC.

This chain connects TRBV5-1 to TRBJ1-2; 8 bases line up with TRBD1. The CDR3 extends over 14 amino acids. V dropped 0 bases and J dropped 7; count of bases not matched to a gene: 5. Germline V lookup: CDR1 SGHRS, CDR2 YFSETQ. Here the CDR3 DNA reads TGCGCCAGCAGCTTGGGGACAGGGATGGGTGGCTACACCTTC. Protein product: CASSLGTGMGGYTF.

This chain connects TRBV30 to TRBJ1-2; D remains unclear. The CDR3 spans 12 residues. Germline V CDR1 and CDR2: GTSNPN, SVGIG (reference sequence). V dropped 0 bases and J dropped 8 bases, with 10 bases sitting between them. For the CDR3, the DNA is TGTGCCTGGAGTGTACAAAGGAGAGGCTACACCTTC. Its translation: CAWSVQRRGYTF.

The chain carries TRBV7-9 and TRBJ2-1; TRBD2 matches at 7 bases. V lost 1 base to trimming and J lost 3 bases; unmatched junction nucleotides: 3. Germline CDR1 and CDR2: SEHNR and FQNEAQ (reference sequence). The CDR3 totals 15 residues. The CDR3 loop reads CASSLGTSFYNEQFF. The CDR3 DNA sequence: TGTGCCAGCAGCTTAGGGACTAGTTTCTACAATGAGCAGTTCTTC.

This chain's CDR3 is CASSMDRESLEQYF. CDR3 nucleotides: TGTGCCAGTAGTATGGACAGGGAGTCTCTGGAGCAGTACTTC. The J gene is TRBJ2-7, the V gene TRBV19; 8 bases agree with TRBD1. The junction had 8 bases not matched to a gene; V was cut back by 3 bases and J by 7 bases. In germline, CDR1 is LNHDA, CDR2 SQIVND (reference sequence). CDR3 length: 14 amino acids.

This clone was detected only once. V gene TRBV19 combines with J gene TRBJ2-1; no firm D call. Trimming cost V 9 bases and J 2 bases, with 14 bases left between them. CDR1 LNHDA and CDR2 SQIVND come from the germline V gene (reference sequence). CDR3 length equals 14 residues. DNA for the CDR3: TGTGCCAGCGGACGTCGATTACCCTACAATGAGCAGTTCTTC. Translation: CASGRRLPYNEQFF.

The chain is built from TRBV28 and TRBJ2-5, with TRBD2 matching 12 bases. The CDR3 has 18 amino acids. The V segment lost 5 bases and the J segment 5 bases; nucleotides outside the gene matches: 15. Germline values: CDR1 MDHEN, CDR2 SYDVKM. In nucleotides, the CDR3 is TGTGCCAGCAGTACCCACGAGACTAGCGGGGGTCGCTACGAGACCCAGTACTTC. It yields the protein CASSTHETSGGRYETQYF.